The clone carrying this TCR beta chain was recorded a few times. As yet, its antigen is unknown. Genomic DNA templated the TCR beta VDJ and CDR3 profiling. TCRdb called the reads again in MiXCR, with one record for every CDR3 protein. The sample lists tens of thousands of distinct CDR3 sequences; less than 85% were seen once. Individuals selected for sequencing had exhibited CD8+CD57+ cell expansion on flow cytometry. Therapy had not been given to patients before blood sampling. The data belong to a study of CD8+CD57+ T cells in acquired aplastic anemia. As for the study in general: CD4+ and CD8+ cells, once sorted, gave DNA averaging roughly 3 ug. Study-wide results and limits: In CD8+ cells, Simpson's diversity showed no significant difference between patients and controls.

CDR1 is MNHNS and CDR2 is SASEGT in the germline V gene. V lost 5 bases and J lost 4; bases outside the gene matches: 6. The CDR3 runs to 15 residues. The chain recombines TRBV6-1 with TRBJ2-1; 9 nucleotides line up with TRBD2. This TCR was sampled from a human donor with aplastic anemia. The sample consisted of sorted CD4+, CD8+, or CD8+CD57+ T cells (not recorded which) from PBMCs. The CDR3 nucleotides are TGTGCCAGCAGTAGTGGCGGGGGGGAATACAATGAGCAGTTCTTC. As protein: CASSSGGGEYNEQFF.